This TCR beta chain was recorded in a study of T cell responses to AZD1222 COVID-19 vaccine. Produced via immunoSEQ multiplex PCR; TCRdb's table is partial and in-frame only. Here the sample spans about 150,000 clones, around 90% being singletons. Specimen: peripheral blood, collected on day 0 of AZD1222 vaccination. This receptor was identified in an adult in good health.

The CDR3 loop is CASSWGTGSHEQFF. The CDR3, as DNA: TGTGCCAGCAGTTGGGGGACAGGGTCCCATGAGCAGTTCTTC. The V and J genes are TRBV28 and TRBJ2-1, with 9 bases lining up with TRBD1. Per the germline V gene, CDR1 is MDHEN and CDR2 is SYDVKM. This CDR3 is 14 amino acids long. The junction had 6 bases not matched to a gene; V was cut back by 4 bases and J by 8 bases.